This entry features one TCR beta chain sequence. The gene symbols are mouse symbols. The read ends 1 residue before the CDR3 terminus; that terminus is restored from the germline J gene. The data stem from a study of tissue T cells after allogeneic stem cell transplantation. TCRdb keeps only in-frame clones here, not all; method: immunoSEQ multiplex PCR. The sample holds approximately 5,000 clones, around 30% seen once. The germline V and J ends were trimmed by 3 bases and 2 bases, with 8 bases remaining between them. The CDR3 length is 14 residues. Per the germline V gene, CDR1 is KGHPV and CDR2 is FQNQEV (reference sequence). The time point here: mouse harvest day 14 after allogeneic transplant. Tail vein injection delivered 10^7 T-cell-depleted bone marrow cells and 10^6 splenic CD5+ T cells. Mice had MHC-mismatched B6 into BALB/c GVHD, sampled day 7 or 14.

The sequencing input was skin. The chain couples TRBV26 to TRBJ1-3; D may be TRBD1 (6 bases). The source of this sequence is a female BALB/c mouse given C57BL/6 T cells with graft-versus-host disease after an allogeneic hematopoietic cell transplant. CDR3 region: CASSLAGAGNTLYF. CDR3 bases read: TGTGCCAGCAGTCTCGCAGGGGCTGGAAATACGCTCTAT.